These 14 T cell receptor beta chains originate from one sample sequenced in a study of molecular identifiers for immune sequencing clone quantification. TCRdb recomputed calls from the PCR reads with MiXCR, one row per CDR3 protein. The sample includes approximately 97,000 distinct CDR3 sequences, 30% to 35% of them seen just once. The source material was naive CD8+ T cells from blood, with Jurkat cell RNA spiked in. Specified subset: FACS-sorted CD8+CD4-CCR7+CD45RA+ naive T cells. Receptor source: a human donor in good health. Some libraries in this study had Jurkat cell RNA spiked in.

Only a few counts were recorded for this clonotype. The V call is TRBV12-3 or TRBV12-4, the J call TRBJ1-2; a weak D match, TRBD1 (5 bases). CDR3 size: 14 residues. V gave up 6 bases and J gave up 8 bases, with 19 bases separating them. CDR3 residues: CASSAGTAKWGYTF. The DNA of the CDR3 is TGTGCCAGCAGCGCCGGGACGGCCAAGTGGGGCTACACCTTC.

Points on this clonotype: Since a much larger clone is just one base distant, this may be a read error. The chain recombines TRBV6-1 with TRBJ2-4; TRBD1 is a possible D gene (5 bases). Per the germline V gene, CDR1 is MNHNS and CDR2 is SASEGT. The CDR3 extends over 13 amino acids. The CDR3: CASSAKGLDIQHF. CDR3 DNA: TGTGCCAGCAGTGCGAAGGGGCTGGACATTCAGCACTTC.

Concerning this clonotype: It may be a read error: a sequence one base away is much more abundant. The chain combines TRBV7-2 with TRBJ2-1; tentatively, D is TRBD2 (5 bases). The CDR3 has 13 residues. CDR1 is SGHTA and CDR2 is FQGNSA in the germline V gene. CDR3: CASSELPLNEEFF. The CDR3, as DNA: TGTGCCAGTAGCGAACTCCCTCTCAATGAGGAGTTCTTC.

V usage is TRBV11-2 and J usage is TRBJ2-7; D is unclear. Germline-derived CDR1 and CDR2 are SGHAT and FQNNGV. Trimming took 5 bases from V and 4 from J, leaving 15 bases between them. This CDR3 is built from 14 residues. The CDR3 nucleotides read TGTGCCAGCAGCCTTAGCCTCGGCAGATACGAGCAGTACTTC. As protein: CASSLSLGRYEQYF. Full variable domain (outside the CDR3, taken from reference TRBV11-2 and TRBJ2-7): EAGVAQSPRYKIIEKRQSVAFWCNPISGHATLYWYQQILGQGPKLLIQFQNNGVVDDSQLPKDRFSAERLKGVDSTLKIQPAKLEDSAVYLCASSLSLGRYEQYFGPGTRLTVT.

The chain links TRBV7-6 to TRBJ1-1; 10 bases align to TRBD1. Germline lookup yields CDR1 SGHVS and CDR2 FNYEAQ. CDR3 length: 15 amino acids. With 5 bases clipped from V and 0 bases from J, the junction kept 3 bases outside the gene matches. The CDR3 DNA reads TGTGCCAGCAGCCCGGGACAGGGGATGAACACTGAAGCTTTCTTT. Amino acid sequence: CASSPGQGMNTEAFF. Full variable domain (remainder filled in from reference TRBV7-6 and TRBJ1-1): GAGVSQSPRYKVTKRGQDVALRCDPISGHVSLYWYRQALGQGPEFLTYFNYEAQQDKSGLPNDRFSAERPEGSISTLTIQRTEQRDSAMYRCASSPGQGMNTEAFFGQGTRLTVV.

The CDR3 here is CASSAGGLDTQHF. CDR3 sequence (DNA): TGTGCCAGCAGTGCAGGGGGCTTAGATACGCAGCATTTT. The rearrangement joins TRBV7-9 to TRBJ2-3; 8 nucleotides match TRBD1. The closer fit of TRBJ1-5 to the DNA end suggests the J call may be wrong. CDR3 length equals 13 residues. In germline, CDR1 is SEHNR, CDR2 FQNEAQ (reference sequence).

This clonotype was counted ten times or more. V gene TRBV5-1 combines with J gene TRBJ2-3; TRBD2 agrees at 9 bases. The CDR3 has 14 amino acids. Germline V gene data show CDR1 as SGHRS and CDR2 as YFSETQ. J was trimmed by 2 bases and V by 7 bases; bases with no gene match: 5. The DNA for the CDR3 is TGCGCCAGCCGGCTAGCGGGGTACACAGATACGCAGTATTTT. Translation gives CASRLAGYTDTQYF.

Of note for this clonotype: Without the conserved terminal phenylalanine or tryptophan, this CDR3 likely stems from a read error. J is TRBJ2-4 and V is TRBV12-3 or TRBV12-4; 9 nucleotides match TRBD1. This CDR3 region has 15 residues. CDR3 loop: CASGLKGTGSPLQYL. The CDR3 DNA follows: TGTGCCAGCGGTTTAAAGGGGACAGGGTCCCCCCTTCAGTACTTA.

This clonotype was picked up many times. CDR3 coding DNA: TGTGCCAGCAGTTTAGGACGTGTCAATCAGCCCCAGCATTTT. This codes for CASSLGRVNQPQHF. This chain connects TRBV12-3 or TRBV12-4 to TRBJ1-5; unclear D gene. V lost 1 base to trimming and J lost 3 bases, with 7 bases between them. The CDR3 consists of 14 residues.

The sample holds one count of this clonotype. One end of the junction varies from germline; a read error may be responsible. V and J are TRBV6-2 or TRBV6-3 and TRBJ1-1; perhaps TRBD1 as D (5 bases). Germline CDR1 reads MNHEY; CDR2 reads SVGEGT. This CDR3 has 14 residues. CDR3: CASRLLDGGREAYF. CDR3 coding DNA: TGTGCCAGCAGACTATTGGACGGGGGACGTGAAGCTTACTTT.

In this sample, this clonotype turned up many times. This chain links TRBV28 with TRBJ1-5; 8 bases fit TRBD1. V dropped 5 bases and J dropped 7; count of bases not matched to a gene: 13. This CDR3 has 16 amino acids. The V gene's germline CDR1 is MDHEN and CDR2 SYDVKM. In nucleotides, the CDR3 is TGTGCCAGCAGTACGCGGACAGGGAGGTTGGAGCAGCCCCAGCATTTT. This sequence encodes CASSTRTGRLEQPQHF. The full variable domain, in which reference TRBV28 and TRBJ1-5 provide the parts outside the CDR3, is DVKVTQSSRYLVKRTGEKVFLECVQDMDHENMFWYRQDPGLGLRLIYFSYDVKMKEKGDIPEGYSVSREKKERFSLILESASTNQTSMYLCASSTRTGRLEQPQHFGDGTRLSIL.

This chain uses TRBV15 with TRBJ1-3; D uncertain. The CDR3 sequence is 16 residues long. CDR1 and CDR2 (germline): LNHNV, YYDKDF (reference sequence). V was cut by 5 bases and J by 0 bases, with 14 bases left in between. CDR3 DNA: TGTGCCACCAGCTATGGGCTCCTAGACTCTGGAAACACCATATATTTT. Its translation is CATSYGLLDSGNTIYF.

This clonotype was recorded many times. The chain combines TRBV2 with TRBJ1-5; D remains unclear. V lost 6 bases and J 6 bases, leaving 12 bases between the germline ends. Germline V gives CDR1 SNHLY, CDR2 FYNNEI. The CDR3 runs 13 residues. The CDR3 reads CASRDTERQPQHF. In DNA form, the CDR3 reads TGTGCCAGCAGGGATACAGAACGTCAGCCCCAGCATTTT.

Regarding this clonotype: The junction differs from germline at one of its ends, possibly a read error. The chain employs TRBV7-8 and TRBJ2-7; a weak D match, TRBD2 (5 bases). Germline CDR1 SGHVS, CDR2 FQNEAQ. This CDR3 has 14 amino acids. The CDR3: CASSLGPPGYEQNF. The DNA for the CDR3 is TGTGCCAGCAGCTTAGGCCCCCCGGGATACGAGCAGAACTTC.